Below, 27 T cell receptor beta chains from the same sample are listed, as sequenced in a study of blood T cell repertoires in COVID-19. Sequenced by immunoSEQ multiplex PCR; TCRdb stores in-frame clones only, minus some. The sample lists approximately 90,000 clones; about nine tenths were seen once. The sequencing sample was made of peripheral blood. The receptors originated from a man in his sixties with acute or convalescent COVID-19.

This chain links TRBV28 with TRBJ1-4, with 7 bases matching TRBD1. Germline V CDR1 and CDR2: MDHEN, SYDVKM. The junction had 6 bases not matched to a gene; V was cut back by 5 bases and J by 6 bases. There are 14 residues in the CDR3. The CDR3 protein is CASSTGTEDEKLFF. The CDR3, as DNA: TGTGCCAGCAGTACCGGGACAGAGGATGAAAAACTGTTTTTT.

This chain's CDR3 is CAISSAGTEAFF. Here the CDR3 DNA reads TGTGCCATCAGTTCCGCCGGGACTGAAGCTTTCTTT. The chain links TRBV10-3 to TRBJ1-1, with D unclear. The CDR3 totals 12 residues. Trimming removed 5 bases at V and 5 bases at J, with 9 bases between. Per germline, CDR1 ENHRY and CDR2 SYGVKD.

With regard to this clone: Other DNA sequences in the sample encode the same CDR3. The chain carries TRBV29-1 and TRBJ1-4; no clear D gene. The germline V gene encodes CDR1 SQVTM and CDR2 ANQGSEA. Between the trimmed V and J ends, which lost 1 base and 8 bases, there was a span of 11 bases. CDR3 length: 13 residues. The CDR3 sequence: CSVEGGLGEKLFF. The CDR3 DNA reads TGCAGCGTTGAAGGAGGGTTAGGCGAAAAACTGTTTTTT.

This chain joins TRBV6-5 and TRBJ1-1; D remains unclear. The CDR3 loop spans 15 amino acids. Germline V gene data show CDR1 as MNHEY and CDR2 as SVGAGI. Trimming shortened V by 0 bases and J by 4 bases, and 12 bases separated the two germline ends. Here the CDR3 reads CASSYSAAGVTEAFF. CDR3 nucleotides: TGTGCCAGCAGTTACTCGGCGGCCGGGGTCACTGAAGCTTTCTTT.

The chain combines TRBV15 with TRBJ2-5; D gene ambiguous. The CDR3 length is 14 residues. CDR1 and CDR2 (germline): LNHNV, YYDKDF (reference sequence). The ends were cut back, 2 bases at V and 1 base at J, with 8 bases in the middle. The CDR3 loop reads CATSRSPVQETQYF. The CDR3 DNA follows: TGTGCCACCAGCAGATCACCAGTCCAAGAGACCCAGTACTTC.

V is TRBV6-6 and J is TRBJ1-1; D unresolved. V dropped 2 bases and J dropped 7 bases, with 11 bases sitting between them. Germline V CDR1 and CDR2: MNHNY, SVGAGI (reference sequence). This CDR3 comprises 13 residues. CDR3 amino acids: CASSYPRSGEAFF. Written as DNA, the CDR3 is TGTGCCAGCAGTTACCCTCGATCGGGTGAAGCTTTCTTT.

This chain links TRBV3-1 (or the pseudogene TRBV3-2) with TRBJ1-4; 8 bases agree with TRBD1. Germline CDR1 reads LGHDT; CDR2 reads YNNKEL (reference sequence). The CDR3 has 15 residues. V was pared by 4 bases and J by 8 bases, with 9 bases of the junction left unmatched. CDR3 DNA: TGTGCCAGCAGCCCCTCAGGGGGCACTGGGGAAAAACTGTTTTTT. This gives the protein CASSPSGGTGEKLFF.

The V and J genes are TRBV5-1 and TRBJ1-2, with 9 bases fitting TRBD1. Losses at the gene ends were 3 bases for V and 3 bases for J; bases not matched to a gene: 6. Per the germline V gene, CDR1 is SGHRS and CDR2 is YFSETQ. This CDR3 has 15 amino acids. CDR3 sequence: CASSSGQGNDYGYTF. The CDR3 DNA follows: TGCGCCAGCAGCTCGGGACAGGGTAACGACTATGGCTACACCTTC. Full variable domain (rest looked up from reference TRBV5-1 and TRBJ1-2): KAGVTQTPRYLIKTRGQQVTLSCSPISGHRSVSWYQQTPGQGLQFLFEYFSETQRNKGNFPGRFSGRQFSNSRSEMNVSTLELGDSALYLCASSSGQGNDYGYTFGSGTRLTVV.

This chain connects TRBV5-4 to TRBJ1-4; no firm D call. V gave up 2 bases and J gave up 4 bases, with 12 bases separating them. This CDR3 is built from 15 residues. Germline V lookup: CDR1 SGHNT, CDR2 YYREEE (reference sequence). The CDR3 region is CASSLEGGINEKLFF. The CDR3 nucleotides are TGTGCCAGCAGCTTAGAGGGAGGCATTAATGAAAAACTGTTTTTT.

The gene calls are TRBV5-1 and TRBJ1-1; 7 nucleotides align to TRBD1. The CDR3 is 15 amino acids. Germline V lookup: CDR1 SGHRS, CDR2 YFSETQ. V shed 4 bases and J 1 base; nucleotides not matched to a gene: 7. The CDR3 DNA reads TGCGCCAGCAGCCGATGGACAGGTTCGAACACTGAAGCTTTCTTT. Its translation is CASSRWTGSNTEAFF.

This chain uses TRBV29-1 with TRBJ1-5; D gene ambiguous. Trimming took off 4 bases at V and 0 bases at J, with 7 bases between the two ends. Germline V gene sequence: CDR1 SQVTM, CDR2 ANQGSEA. CDR3 length: 13 residues. CDR3 nucleotide sequence: TGCAGCGTTGGCACAGATAGCAATCAGCCCCAGCATTTT. This encodes CSVGTDSNQPQHF.

The rearrangement links TRBV5-1 to TRBJ1-4; 8 nucleotides agree with TRBD1. With 6 bases clipped from V and 3 bases from J, the junction kept 4 bases outside the gene matches. This CDR3 is built from 14 residues. Germline loops: CDR1 SGHRS, CDR2 YFSETQ. CDR3 protein: CASTQGAANEKLFF. The CDR3 coding sequence is TGCGCCAGCACCCAGGGGGCGGCTAATGAAAAACTGTTTTTT.

This chain links TRBV2 with TRBJ1-1, with a tentative D call TRBD1 (5 bases). V lost 3 bases and J 8 bases, leaving 22 bases between the germline ends. The V gene's germline CDR1 is SNHLY and CDR2 FYNNEI. The CDR3 runs to 16 residues. The CDR3 DNA follows: TGTGCCAGCAGTGATAGAAGTCAGGGCCGAACCTTCGAAGCTTTCTTT. Translating it yields CASSDRSQGRTFEAFF.

This chain links TRBV18 with TRBJ1-1, with TRBD1 identical over 8 bases. The germline V gene has CDR1 KGHSH and CDR2 LQKENI. CDR3 size: 14 residues. V shed 6 bases and J 1 base; nucleotides not matched to a gene: 4. CDR3 nucleotides: TGTGCCAGCTCCCTCGGACAGGGGAACACTGAAGCTTTCTTT. This translates into CASSLGQGNTEAFF.

CDR3 loop: CASSSTGPFFYGYTF. The CDR3 coding sequence is TGTGCCAGCAGCTCGACAGGGCCGTTCTTCTATGGCTACACCTTC. The gene calls are TRBV7-9 and TRBJ1-2; TRBD1 aligns across 7 bases. V was clipped by 4 bases and J by 4 bases; unmatched bases: 9. The CDR3 is 15 residues long. Germline V gives CDR1 SEHNR, CDR2 FQNEAQ (reference sequence).

The chain couples TRBV6-5 to TRBJ1-4; D might be TRBD1 (5 bases). Trimming pared 6 bases from V and 7 bases from J, leaving 12 bases between. The CDR3 consists of 13 residues. Per the germline V gene, CDR1 is MNHEY and CDR2 is SVGAGI. The DNA for the CDR3 is TGTGCCAGCAGGGCGGGGACGTCTGAAAAACTGTTTTTT. It codes for CASRAGTSEKLFF.

The V and J genes are TRBV18 and TRBJ2-5, with 8 nucleotides matching TRBD1. Looked up from germline, CDR1 is KGHSH and CDR2 is LQKENI. This CDR3 is built from 16 residues. The V gene end was trimmed by 2 bases and the J gene end by 4 bases; junction bases not matched to a gene: 9. CDR3 in amino acids: CASSPVLDRGGETQYF. In DNA, the CDR3 is TGTGCCAGCTCACCAGTCCTTGACAGGGGTGGAGAGACCCAGTACTTC.

The CDR3: CASTSGTGWEKLFF. Here the CDR3 DNA reads TGCGCCAGCACTTCCGGGACAGGGTGGGAAAAACTGTTTTTT. The rearrangement joins TRBV5-1 to TRBJ1-4, with 9 bases identical to TRBD1. Trimming cost V 6 bases and J 8 bases; bases outside gene matches: 8. Germline loops: CDR1 SGHRS, CDR2 YFSETQ. This CDR3 region has 14 residues.

The chain is built from TRBV27 and TRBJ2-3; the match to TRBD2 covers 8 bases. The V gene's germline CDR1 is MNHEY and CDR2 SMNVEV (reference sequence). CDR3 length equals 14 residues. V gave up 2 bases and J gave up 5 bases; unmatched junction bases: 3. DNA for the CDR3: TGTGCCAGCAGTTTACGGACTAGCCAAGATACGCAGTATTTT. Amino acid sequence: CASSLRTSQDTQYF.

The CDR3 DNA reads as TGTGCCACCAGCAGGGTCAGGACAGGGGGGTTTTCCAAAAACATTCAGTACTTC. Protein product: CATSRVRTGGFSKNIQYF. The rearrangement uses TRBV15 and TRBJ2-4, with 10 bases fitting TRBD1. Trimming at V came to 3 bases and at J to 2 bases, leaving 10 bases not matched to a gene. CDR1 and CDR2 from the germline V gene are LNHNV and YYDKDF (reference sequence). The CDR3 has 18 amino acids.

The rearrangement uses TRBV25-1 and TRBJ2-7; D is unresolved. V was clipped by 11 bases and J by 3 bases, with 23 bases between them. The CDR3 has 15 residues. In germline, CDR1 is MGHDK, CDR2 SYGVNS. DNA for the CDR3: TGTGCCCCCCCCTCTGTTTGGGCCAGACACTACGAGCAGTACGTC. Its protein is CAPPSVWARHYEQYV.

The V gene is TRBV24-1, the J gene TRBJ1-5; 7 bases agree with TRBD1. The CDR3 is 16 residues long. The V segment lost 1 base and the J segment 1 base; nucleotides outside the gene matches: 3. The germline gives CDR1 KGHDR, CDR2 SFDVKD. DNA of the CDR3: TGTGCCACCAGTGATTTATACAGGGGAAGCAATCAGCCCCAGCATTTT. Translation: CATSDLYRGSNQPQHF.

The V call is TRBV3-1 (or the pseudogene TRBV3-2), the J call TRBJ1-6, with D unclear. The CDR3 runs to 17 residues. Per the germline V gene, CDR1 is LGHDT and CDR2 is YNNKEL (reference sequence). V lost 5 bases and J 0 bases, leaving 14 bases between the germline ends. The CDR3 region is CASSELSASSYNSPLHF. CDR3 nucleotide sequence: TGTGCCAGCAGCGAGCTTTCCGCGAGCTCCTATAATTCACCCCTCCACTTT.

The chain has TRBV6-5 and TRBJ1-1; TRBD1 matches 7 bases. With V trimmed by 2 bases and J by 4 bases, 7 bases remained unmatched. The CDR3 loop spans 15 amino acids. Germline values: CDR1 MNHEY, CDR2 SVGAGI. The DNA for the CDR3 is TGTGCCAGCAGTTACCGCGACAGGGTTAGCACTGAAGCTTTCTTT. Amino acid sequence: CASSYRDRVSTEAFF.

The table lists this clone with a count of one. The CDR3 bases are TGTGCCAGCAGTGATATACCTCTACCCTACAATGAGCAGTTCTTC. This codes for CASSDIPLPYNEQFF. The chain carries TRBV6-1 and TRBJ2-1; D is unclear. This CDR3 region has 15 residues. The germline V gene encodes CDR1 MNHNS and CDR2 SASEGT. With 3 bases removed from V and 2 bases from J, the gap between germline ends came to 11 bases.

This chain joins TRBV5-1 and TRBJ2-2; D ambiguous. The CDR3 spans 15 residues. CDR1 is SGHRS, CDR2 YFSETQ, per germline. The V end was cut by 4 bases, the J end by 4 bases, with 14 bases between. CDR3: CASSAEFSGTGELFF. The CDR3 region has the DNA TGCGCCAGCAGCGCAGAGTTTTCAGGCACCGGGGAGCTGTTTTTT.

The chain uses TRBV9 and TRBJ2-7, with 11 nucleotides matching TRBD1. Germline assignment: CDR1 SGDLS and CDR2 YYNGEE. Trimming took 2 bases from V and 5 from J; bases not matched to a gene: 9. The CDR3 is 16 residues long. In DNA form, the CDR3 reads TGTGCCAGCAGCGTCGGTCCTGGACAGGGGGCTGACGAGCAGTACTTC. This translates into CASSVGPGQGADEQYF.